Listed here are 28 T cell receptor beta chains from one sample, sequenced in a study of shared clonotypes between healthy human individuals (dated by TCRdb to 2020 to 2021). Libraries were constructed by the immunoSEQ multiplex PCR assay. The immuneACCESS repertoire file appears here via TCRdb, limited to in-frame rearrangements. These files lack a portion of the clones; in checked studies, under half of the deficit traces to unresolved V genes, and the cause of the others is not known. The sample has a few million clones on record, over 90% of them singletons. In total, the top ten clones hold 0.3% to 0.4% of the sample. The sequenced sample was naive CD4+ T cells from PBMCs. Per the publication, the cell subset or site label means: CD45RA+ positively selected. The origin of the receptors is a young man in good health. Some clones in this sample may be carry-over from other donors' samples.

This chain connects TRBV5-1 to TRBJ2-7; 12 bases fit TRBD2. The trim removed 3 bases at V and 3 bases at J, leaving 10 bases unmatched. CDR3 length: 17 residues. Germline CDR1 and CDR2: SGHRS and YFSETQ. The CDR3 sequence: CASSSLPLTSGSYEQYF. The CDR3 DNA reads as TGCGCCAGCAGCTCCCTACCTCTGACTAGCGGGAGCTACGAGCAGTACTTC.

CDR3 coding DNA: TGCGCCAGCAGCCCCCTAACGGGGGCCGGGCTAGCGGCCCTCTACGAGCAGTACTTC. Its protein is CASSPLTGAGLAALYEQYF. This sequence joins TRBV4-1 and TRBJ2-7, with D possibly TRBD2 on 7 matching bases. Trimming pared 4 bases from V and 3 bases from J, leaving 28 bases between. Looked up from germline, CDR1 is MGHRA and CDR2 is YSYEKL. The CDR3 spans 19 residues.

This clone has just one count. The V and J genes are TRBV5-1 and TRBJ2-1; D uncertain. The CDR3 spans 15 residues. The V and J ends lost 4 bases and 8 bases respectively, with 19 bases between them. Germline V gene sequence: CDR1 SGHRS, CDR2 YFSETQ. CDR3 coding DNA: TGCGCCAGCAGCCCATCCGAGATACTAAGCGATGAGCAGTTCTTC. As protein: CASSPSEILSDEQFF.

This chain joins TRBV7-9 and TRBJ2-3, with D tentatively TRBD2 (5 bases). This CDR3 contains 16 residues. The V end lost 5 bases, the J end lost 2 bases, and 17 bases lay between the germline ends. Germline assignment: CDR1 SEHNR and CDR2 FQNEAQ (reference sequence). CDR3 sequence reads: CASSPWRLRHTDTQYF. CDR3 DNA: TGTGCCAGCAGCCCGTGGAGGCTCCGGCACACAGATACGCAGTATTTT.

This rearrangement joins TRBV19 to TRBJ1-2, with 9 bases fitting TRBD1. Germline V gene lookup returns CDR1 LNHDA and CDR2 SQIVND (reference sequence). This CDR3 contains 13 residues. V was pared by 6 bases and J by 3 bases, with 2 bases of the junction left unmatched. CDR3 nucleotide sequence: TGTGCCAGTAGGGACAGGGGCGACTATGGCTACACCTTC. Protein sequence: CASRDRGDYGYTF.

This clone came up once. The V call is TRBV27, the J call TRBJ1-1; D perhaps matches TRBD1 (5 bases). V gave up 6 bases and J gave up 1 base, with 15 bases separating them. In germline, CDR1 is MNHEY, CDR2 SMNVEV (reference sequence). The CDR3 is made up of 15 amino acids. The CDR3, as DNA: TGTGCCAGCAGAAATGGGGGGTATGAGAACACTGAAGCTTTCTTT. This encodes CASRNGGYENTEAFF.

The chain couples TRBV11-2 to TRBJ2-2; 8 bases agree with TRBD2. CDR3 size: 16 residues. Looked up from germline, CDR1 is SGHAT and CDR2 is FQNNGV. The V segment lost 1 base and the J segment 0 bases; nucleotides outside the gene matches: 1. DNA of the CDR3: TGTGCCAGCAGCTTAGCGGGAGGGGCGAACACCGGGGAGCTGTTTTTT. Translated, it gives CASSLAGGANTGELFF.

To note about this clone: In the same sample, other DNA sequences code for this CDR3. The rearrangement uses TRBV28 and TRBJ2-7; 8 positions agree with TRBD1. CDR1 and CDR2 from the germline V gene are MDHEN and SYDVKM. This CDR3 has 14 residues. V was clipped by 2 bases and J by 5 bases; unmatched bases: 5. The CDR3 nucleotides read TGTGCCAGCAGTTTAGGACAGGGAATCCACGAGCAGTACTTC. Translating it yields CASSLGQGIHEQYF.

The rearrangement uses TRBV9 and TRBJ1-2; D call uncertain. Trimming shortened V by 4 bases and J by 0 bases, and 7 bases separated the two germline ends. This CDR3 is built from 13 residues. The germline CDR1 and CDR2 sequences are SGDLS and YYNGEE. Here the CDR3 DNA reads TGTGCCAGCAGCCGCGGGGCTAACTATGGCTACACCTTC. This codes for CASSRGANYGYTF.

The chain has TRBV7-9 and TRBJ1-1, with D possibly matching TRBD1 (5 bases). The CDR3 totals 14 residues. Looked up from germline, CDR1 is SEHNR and CDR2 is FQNEAQ (reference sequence). V was shortened by 8 bases and J by 4 bases, with 17 bases between the two germline ends. The CDR3 is CASESDRIVTEAFF. In nucleotides, the CDR3 is TGTGCCAGCGAATCAGACAGAATAGTCACTGAAGCTTTCTTT.

Of note for this clone: The sample holds other DNA sequences that translate to the same CDR3. The chain combines TRBV6-1 with TRBJ1-5, with 7 positions matching TRBD1. The CDR3 length is 13 residues. Per the germline V gene, CDR1 is MNHNS and CDR2 is SASEGT. V lost 6 bases, J lost 4 bases, and 3 bases stayed unmatched. The chain's CDR3 is CASSQGGNQPQHF. The DNA for the CDR3 is TGTGCCAGCAGCCAGGGGGGTAATCAGCCCCAGCATTTT.

The rearrangement links TRBV25-1 to TRBJ1-4, with D possibly TRBD1 on 6 matching bases. The germline V gene has CDR1 MGHDK and CDR2 SYGVNS. This CDR3 spans 15 amino acids. Trimming took 1 base from V and 3 from J, leaving 9 bases between them. This CDR3 is CASSESGAANEKLFF. CDR3 DNA sequence: TGTGCCAGCAGTGAATCGGGGGCGGCTAATGAAAAACTGTTTTTT.

The chain recombines TRBV7-9 with TRBJ2-2; 9 bases agree with TRBD2. From germline, CDR1 is SEHNR and CDR2 FQNEAQ (reference sequence). CDR3 length equals 16 residues. The trim removed 0 bases at V and 7 bases at J, leaving 6 bases unmatched. As DNA, the CDR3 is TGTGCCAGCAGCTTAGCGGCGGGAGGGCCGGACGGGGAGCTGTTTTTT. Encoded protein: CASSLAAGGPDGELFF. The full variable domain, with the rest looked up from reference TRBV7-9 and TRBJ2-2, is DTGVSQNPRHKITKRGQNVTFRCDPISEHNRLYWYRQTLGQGPEFLTYFQNEAQLEKSRLLSDRFSAERPKGSFSTLEIQRTEQGDSAMYLCASSLAAGGPDGELFFGEGSRLTVL.

The rearrangement links TRBV5-4 to TRBJ1-1; D is unresolved. Per the germline V gene, CDR1 is SGHNT and CDR2 is YYREEE (reference sequence). The CDR3 extends over 15 amino acids. V lost 4 bases, J lost 1 base, and 14 bases lay in between. The CDR3 loop is CASSGYLQGNTEAFF. CDR3 DNA: TGTGCCAGCAGCGGCTATCTACAAGGGAACACTGAAGCTTTCTTT.

The sample holds one count of this clone. The rearrangement joins TRBV4-2 to TRBJ2-7; tentative D call: TRBD2 (5 bases). The CDR3 has 17 residues. Germline loops: CDR1 LGHNA, CDR2 YNFKEQ. V was clipped by 4 bases and J by 2 bases, with 21 bases between them. The CDR3 DNA is TGTGCCAGCAGCCCTCGGAGGTCTAAGGACCTGACCTACGAGCAGTACTTC. Its protein is CASSPRRSKDLTYEQYF.

Points on this clone: Other DNA sequences in the sample encode the same CDR3. V gene TRBV28 combines with J gene TRBJ1-3, with a possible D match to TRBD1 (5 bases). The CDR3 runs to 15 residues. V was clipped by 2 bases and J by 2 bases, with 10 bases between them. Germline CDR1 is MDHEN and CDR2 is SYDVKM. CDR3 in amino acids: CASSLSQGTGNTIYF. CDR3 nucleotide sequence: TGTGCCAGCAGTTTAAGCCAGGGTACTGGAAACACCATATATTTT.

V is TRBV27 and J is TRBJ1-2; tentatively, D is TRBD1 (5 bases). CDR1 and CDR2 from the germline V gene are MNHEY and SMNVEV (reference sequence). Trimming pared 5 bases from V and 4 bases from J, leaving 23 bases between. The CDR3 runs 17 residues. The CDR3 spells CASSLHLPGPTSYGYTF. CDR3 bases: TGTGCCAGCAGTCTCCATCTACCGGGACCGACGTCCTATGGCTACACCTTC.

The genes are TRBV5-1 and TRBJ2-2; 9 nucleotides agree with TRBD2. CDR1 is SGHRS and CDR2 is YFSETQ in the germline V gene. This CDR3 contains 15 residues. V lost 5 bases and J lost 6; bases outside the gene matches: 8. The CDR3 here is CASSGAERGAGELFF. The CDR3, as DNA: TGCGCCAGCAGTGGTGCGGAGCGGGGGGCCGGGGAGCTGTTTTTT.

This sequence joins TRBV29-1 and TRBJ2-4; D gene ambiguous. The germline V and J ends were trimmed by 0 bases and 3 bases, with 18 bases remaining between them. The V gene's germline CDR1 is SQVTM and CDR2 ANQGSEA. The CDR3 runs 17 residues. The CDR3 bases are TGCAGCGTTGAAGAAGGGCCTCCGACATTCGGCAAAAACATTCAGTACTTC. This sequence encodes CSVEEGPPTFGKNIQYF.

This rearrangement joins TRBV28 to TRBJ1-3, with no clear D. Between the trimmed V and J ends, which lost 2 bases and 6 bases, there was a span of 2 bases. From germline, CDR1 is MDHEN and CDR2 SYDVKM. There are 11 residues in the CDR3. CDR3 bases: TGTGCCAGCAGTTTAACAAACACCATATATTTT. Its translation: CASSLTNTIYF.

Regarding this clone: This sample also contains other DNA sequences that code for the same CDR3. This chain uses TRBV5-1 with TRBJ2-1, with D hard to call. There are 13 residues in the CDR3. Germline CDR1 and CDR2: SGHRS and YFSETQ. Trimming took off 3 bases at V and 5 bases at J, with 9 bases between the two ends. The CDR3 bases are TGCGCCAGCAGCTCGGATCCGGACAATGAGCAGTTCTTC. Protein: CASSSDPDNEQFF. Full variable domain (remainder filled in from reference TRBV5-1 and TRBJ2-1): KAGVTQTPRYLIKTRGQQVTLSCSPISGHRSVSWYQQTPGQGLQFLFEYFSETQRNKGNFPGRFSGRQFSNSRSEMNVSTLELGDSALYLCASSSDPDNEQFFGPGTRLTVL.

The chain carries TRBV28 and TRBJ1-2; no clear D gene. V dropped 10 bases and J dropped 4 bases, with 16 bases sitting between them. CDR1 and CDR2 from the germline V gene are MDHEN and SYDVKM. This CDR3 is 13 amino acids long. The CDR3 DNA sequence: TGTGCCATCCAGACGACACTCCTCTATGGCTACACCTTC. Protein product: CAIQTTLLYGYTF.

The chain links TRBV6-5 to TRBJ1-2; possibly TRBD1 for D (6 bases). With 6 bases removed from V and 5 bases from J, the gap between germline ends came to 13 bases. Per the germline V gene, CDR1 is MNHEY and CDR2 is SVGAGI. The CDR3 contains 13 residues. The CDR3 is CASSLQGDYGYTF. CDR3 coding DNA: TGTGCCAGCAGCCTACAGGGAGATTATGGCTACACCTTC.

The CDR3 nucleotides are TGTGCCAGCTCAGGAGGTGGAAGTTACGAGCAGTACTTC. As protein: CASSGGGSYEQYF. The V and J genes are TRBV18 and TRBJ2-7; possible D gene TRBD2, 5 bases. This CDR3 spans 13 amino acids. V was cut by 5 bases and J by 4 bases, with 12 bases left in between. From germline, CDR1 is KGHSH and CDR2 LQKENI.

J is TRBJ2-7 and V is TRBV6-1, with 7 positions matching TRBD2. With 3 bases clipped from V and 0 bases from J, the junction kept 5 bases outside the gene matches. Germline V gene sequence: CDR1 MNHNS, CDR2 SASEGT. This CDR3 comprises 15 residues. CDR3 coding DNA: TGTGCCAGCAGTGACAGCGGGACCTACTCCTACGAGCAGTACTTC. This encodes CASSDSGTYSYEQYF.

This sequence joins TRBV30 and TRBJ2-1; weak D call: TRBD2 (6 bases). This CDR3 contains 13 residues. Trimming removed 5 bases from V and 2 bases from J, with 10 bases in between. Germline CDR1 reads GTSNPN; CDR2 reads SVGIG (reference sequence). The CDR3 region has the DNA TGTGCCTGGGAAGCGGGCCCCTACAATGAGCAGTTCTTC. Translating it yields CAWEAGPYNEQFF.

The chain carries TRBV7-2 and TRBJ2-7; 8 nucleotides align to TRBD2. Germline assignment: CDR1 SGHTA and CDR2 FQGNSA. The trim removed 2 bases at V and 7 bases at J, leaving 10 bases unmatched. This CDR3 is 15 amino acids long. DNA for the CDR3: TGTGCCAGCAGCTTACTCGGGAGGGTTGCGGGGGAGCAGTACTTC. Its translation is CASSLLGRVAGEQYF.

The chain couples TRBV28 to TRBJ1-4; TRBD1 agrees at 7 bases. There are 17 residues in the CDR3. After removal of 3 bases from V and 8 bases from J, the junction contained 15 bases not matched to a gene. Germline CDR1 reads MDHEN; CDR2 reads SYDVKM. The CDR3 loop is CASSFLLAGGIGEKLFF. The DNA for the CDR3 is TGTGCCAGCAGTTTCTTATTGGCAGGGGGTATCGGAGAAAAACTGTTTTTT.